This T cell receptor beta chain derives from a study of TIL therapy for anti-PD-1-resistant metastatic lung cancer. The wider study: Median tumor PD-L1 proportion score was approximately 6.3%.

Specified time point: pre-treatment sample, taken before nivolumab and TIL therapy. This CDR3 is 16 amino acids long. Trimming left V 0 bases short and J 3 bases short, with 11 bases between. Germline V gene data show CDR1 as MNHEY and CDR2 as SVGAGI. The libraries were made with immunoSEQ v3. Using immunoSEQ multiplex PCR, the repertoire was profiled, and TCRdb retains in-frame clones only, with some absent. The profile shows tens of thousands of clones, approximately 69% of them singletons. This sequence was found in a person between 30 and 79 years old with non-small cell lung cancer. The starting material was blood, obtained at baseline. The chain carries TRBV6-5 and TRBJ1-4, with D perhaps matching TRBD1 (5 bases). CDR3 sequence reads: CASSYSSGAPNEKLFF. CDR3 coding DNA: TGTGCCAGCAGTTACTCGAGCGGGGCTCCTAATGAAAAACTGTTTTTT.